The TCR beta chain described here comes from a study of blood T cell repertoires in COVID-19. As for the study in general: The United States, Italy and Spain were the sources of the acute and convalescent COVID-19 samples.

Trimming left V 10 bases short and J 4 bases short, with 13 bases between. The CDR3 runs 12 residues. Germline V CDR1 and CDR2: ENHRY, SYGVKD. In the authors' workflow: It was from reference gene primer amplification that nucleated cell counts were estimated. Profiling relied on immunoSEQ multiplex PCR, and the TCRdb table lists in-frame clones only, not all of them. V, J and clone size are those of that table, while D and trimming were read from the DNA. Altogether about 140,000 clones are present, 85% to 90% being singletons, with the ten largest covering approximately 9%. V and J are TRBV10-3 and TRBJ1-1; D ambiguous. Source material: peripheral blood. This clonotype was sampled from a woman between 50 and 59 years old with active or convalescent COVID-19. The CDR3 DNA sequence: TGTGCCACTTCGAACAGTAGCACTGAAGCTTTCTTT. The encoded protein is CATSNSSTEAFF.